This T cell receptor (beta chain) was recovered during a study of T cells in Graves' hyperthyroidism and ophthalmopathy. Study overall: Pretreatment peripheral blood was obtained at initial diagnosis. General study points: The model made its ophthalmopathy prediction, and onset followed a median about 6.8 months later.

What was amplified from RNA transcripts were TCR beta CDR3 regions. The TCR CDR3 first-round RT-PCR relied on the HTBI primer set. Each CDR3 protein is one row after TCRdb ran MiXCR on the multiplex PCR reads. This table has more than 300,000 distinct CDR3 sequences, about a sixth appearing once. This CDR3 region has 14 residues. V shed 7 bases and J 1 base; nucleotides not matched to a gene: 3. From germline, CDR1 is SGHDN and CDR2 FVKESK. Clinicians diagnosed patients from clinical symptoms, serum thyroxine and TRAb, thyroid ultrasound and orbital computed tomography. This clonotype was observed many times. Its specificity is unknown.

The clonotype originates from a woman in her twenties or thirties with Graves' hyperthyroidism that later progressed to Graves' ophthalmopathy. The sequenced sample was blood. The genes are TRBV14 and TRBJ2-2; TRBD1 matches 7 bases. The chain's CDR3 is CASKRQGNTGELFF. DNA for the CDR3: TGTGCCAGCAAGCGACAGGGGAACACCGGGGAGCTGTTTTTT. The whole variable domain, filled in from reference TRBV14 and TRBJ2-2, reads EAGVTQFPSHSVIEKGQTVTLRCDPISGHDNLYWYRRVMGKEIKFLLHFVKESKQDESGMPNNRFLAERTGGTYSTLKVQPAELEDSGVYFCASKRQGNTGELFFGEGSRLTVL.